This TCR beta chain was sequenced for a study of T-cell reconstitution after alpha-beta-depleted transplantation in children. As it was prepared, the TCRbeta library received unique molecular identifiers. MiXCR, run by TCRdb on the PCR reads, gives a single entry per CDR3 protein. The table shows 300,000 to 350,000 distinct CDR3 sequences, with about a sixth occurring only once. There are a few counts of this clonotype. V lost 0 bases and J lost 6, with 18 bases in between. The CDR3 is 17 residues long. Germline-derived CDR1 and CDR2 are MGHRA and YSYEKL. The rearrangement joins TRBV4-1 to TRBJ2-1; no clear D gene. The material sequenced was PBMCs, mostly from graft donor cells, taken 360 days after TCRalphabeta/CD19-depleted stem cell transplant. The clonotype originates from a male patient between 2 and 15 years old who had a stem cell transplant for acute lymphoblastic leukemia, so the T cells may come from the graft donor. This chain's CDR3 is CASSQDLRPATINEQFF. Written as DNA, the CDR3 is TGCGCCAGCAGCCAAGATCTCAGGCCGGCGACCATCAATGAGCAGTTCTTC.